This T cell receptor beta chain was captured by sequencing in a study of cytotoxic CD8 clonotypes in ibrutinib-treated CLL. For the study at large: Samples showed on average around 230,000 productive templates and roughly 90,000 productive rearrangements. General observations from the study: Samples were collected at differing times from sustained-remission and progressing patients.

With respect to this clone: The antigen is undetermined.

The method was immunoSEQ multiplex PCR; TCRdb's version includes in-frame clones alone and lacks a portion of them. Found here are 70,000 to 80,000 clones, approximately 82% of them singletons; the top ten hold more than 35%. Trimming cost V 5 bases and J 6 bases; bases outside gene matches: 11. The CDR3 is 16 residues long. Germline lookup yields CDR1 SNHLY and CDR2 FYNNEI. The clonotype was recovered from a human donor with chronic lymphocytic leukemia. The J gene is TRBJ2-2, the V gene TRBV2, with 8 bases aligning to TRBD1. This specimen was PBMCs, taken after 24 months of ibrutinib treatment. The CDR3 DNA reads as TGTGCCAGCAGTTCCCCCGAGACAGGGGACCCCGGGGAGCTGTTTTTT. It specifies CASSSPETGDPGELFF.